This T cell receptor (beta chain) was captured by sequencing in a study of hypomethylating agent response in myelodysplastic syndrome. J was trimmed by 2 bases and V by 4 bases; bases with no gene match: 8. CDR1 and CDR2 from the germline V gene are MGHRA and YSYEKL. This CDR3 spans 16 amino acids. Repertoires were generated with immunoSEQ multiplex PCR, while TCRdb's copy carries only in-frame clones and drops some. This sample carries several thousand clones, roughly four fifths of them seen once, and the ten largest clones take roughly 5.2%. The source is a human donor with myelodysplastic syndrome. Material: bone marrow, obtained before or after starting hypomethylating agent treatment for myelodysplastic syndrome (not recorded which). The rearrangement uses TRBV4-1 and TRBJ1-2; the match to TRBD1 covers 9 bases. The CDR3 nucleotides read TGCGCCAGCAGCCGAAACCCGGACAGGGGAAACTATGGCTACACCTTC. As protein: CASSRNPDRGNYGYTF.